This record concerns one T cell receptor (beta chain) sequence. Its target is not known. These data come from a study of a mutant IDH1 vaccine in newly diagnosed glioma. Time point in this sample: week 35, safety follow-up. Every vaccination contained 300 ug of the mutant IDH1 20-mer peptide and was paired with topical imiquimod. The CDR3 covers 15 residues. Germline V gene sequence: CDR1 SGHTS, CDR2 YDEGEE. The V gene end was trimmed by 6 bases and the J gene end by 7 bases; junction bases not matched to a gene: 12. Method: immunoSEQ multiplex PCR; TCRdb's copy keeps in-frame clones and lacks some. The sample has 60,000 or so clones; around 80% are singletons.

This chain joins TRBV5-8 and TRBJ2-1, with 8 nucleotides matching TRBD1. The TCR comes from a man aged 30 to 39 with glioma. The sequenced sample was PBMCs, obtained from a glioma patient whose treatment included an IDH1 peptide vaccine. CDR3 sequence: CASTSGTGWENEQFF. CDR3 sequence (DNA): TGTGCCAGCACCTCGGGGACAGGTTGGGAAAATGAGCAGTTCTTC.